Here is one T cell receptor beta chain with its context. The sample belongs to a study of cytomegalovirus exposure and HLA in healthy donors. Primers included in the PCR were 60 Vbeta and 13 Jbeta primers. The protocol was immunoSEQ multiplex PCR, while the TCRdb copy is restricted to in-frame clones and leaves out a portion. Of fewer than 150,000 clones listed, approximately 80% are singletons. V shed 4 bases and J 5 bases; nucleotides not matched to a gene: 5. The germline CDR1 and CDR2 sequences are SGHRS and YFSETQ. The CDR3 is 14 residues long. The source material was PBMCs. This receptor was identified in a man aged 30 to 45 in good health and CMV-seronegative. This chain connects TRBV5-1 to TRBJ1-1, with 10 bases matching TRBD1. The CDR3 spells CASSTGQGNTEAFF. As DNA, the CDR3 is TGCGCCAGCAGCACGGGACAGGGGAATACTGAAGCTTTCTTT.